Below are 24 T cell receptor beta chains sequenced from a single sample in a study of OX40 agonist ivuxolimab in advanced cancers. Repertoires were generated with immunoSEQ multiplex PCR, while TCRdb's copy carries only in-frame clones and drops some. The data hold some 48,000 clones, with 80% to 85% observed a single time. The input for sequencing was CD4+ or CD8+ T cells sorted from blood, taken in a trial of the OX40 agonist ivuxolimab. These receptors originate from an adult with an advanced solid tumor such as melanoma, head and neck, liver or kidney cancer.

This chain connects TRBV7-2 to TRBJ1-4, with unresolved D. Germline CDR1 reads SGHTA; CDR2 reads FQGNSA. The CDR3 spans 14 residues. Deletions cut 5 bases from V and 2 bases from J, with 9 bases between. This chain's CDR3 is CASSLDGTNEKLFF. The CDR3 nucleotides read TGTGCCAGCAGCCTGGACGGGACTAATGAAAAACTGTTTTTT.

About this clone: At one end, the junction sequence differs from germline, possibly due to a read error. The CDR3 coding sequence is TGTGCCAGCAGCTTAGCACTAGCGGCGCCTACTTTGGACTTC. It codes for CASSLALAAPTLDF. The chain recombines TRBV11-2 with TRBJ2-7, with 8 bases fitting TRBD2. Germline CDR1 is SGHAT and CDR2 is FQNNGV. This CDR3 spans 14 amino acids.

V is TRBV14 and J is TRBJ2-5, with 7 bases aligning to TRBD1. This CDR3 region has 13 residues. J lost 4 bases, V lost 2 bases, and 1 base had no gene match. Germline values: CDR1 SGHDN, CDR2 FVKESK. The CDR3, as DNA: TGTGCCAGCAGCCAACGACAGGGAGAGACCCAGTACTTC. Protein product: CASSQRQGETQYF.

The rearrangement joins TRBV4-1 to TRBJ1-6; D might be TRBD1 (6 bases). Germline V gene sequence: CDR1 MGHRA, CDR2 YSYEKL. CDR3 length: 16 amino acids. With 3 bases removed from V and 7 bases from J, the gap between germline ends came to 16 bases. CDR3 sequence (DNA): TGCGCCAGCAGCCACGCCTTAAGGGGGAGAAATTCACCCCTCCACTTT. Translated: CASSHALRGRNSPLHF.

The rearrangement joins TRBV5-5 to TRBJ2-3, with D possibly being TRBD2 (7 bases). Germline values: CDR1 SGHKS, CDR2 YYEKEE (reference sequence). The CDR3 sequence is 15 residues long. The V end lost 0 bases, the J end lost 5 bases, and 13 bases lay between the germline ends. This chain's CDR3 is CASSLVQGGRDTQYF. Here the CDR3 DNA reads TGTGCCAGCAGCTTGGTACAGGGCGGGAGAGATACGCAGTATTTT.

The chain links TRBV9 to TRBJ2-1; 8 bases are shared with TRBD2. J gave up 3 bases and V 3 bases, and 8 bases lay outside the gene matches. Germline loops: CDR1 SGDLS, CDR2 YYNGEE. This CDR3 is 16 amino acids long. In DNA form, the CDR3 reads TGTGCCAGCAGCGACCCCGAGAGCGGGAGCTACAATGAGCAGTTCTTC. Its translation is CASSDPESGSYNEQFF.

Concerning this clone: A far larger clone is a single base away, which makes a read error likely. The V call is TRBV9, the J call TRBJ1-4; TRBD1 might be the D (5 bases). The CDR3 has 13 amino acids. CDR1 and CDR2 from the germline V gene are SGDLS and YYNGEE. CDR3 coding DNA: TGTGTCAGCACTCGGGGGACCGAGGAAAAACTGTTTTTT. It translates to CVSTRGTEEKLFF.

This chain connects TRBV4-3 to TRBJ1-1, with TRBD1 as a possible D gene (5 bases). The germline V gene encodes CDR1 LGHNA and CDR2 YSLEER. Trimming pared 0 bases from V and 10 bases from J, leaving 15 bases between. This CDR3 spans 14 amino acids. Written as DNA, the CDR3 is TGCGCCAGCAGCCAAGATTATCGGGGGACGGGAGCTTTCTTT. Encoded protein: CASSQDYRGTGAFF.

This chain connects TRBV5-1 to TRBJ2-3; 9 nucleotides align to TRBD2. The CDR3 is 14 residues long. CDR1 is SGHRS and CDR2 is YFSETQ in the germline V gene. Trimming cost V 7 bases and J 4 bases; bases outside gene matches: 7. CDR3 sequence: CASEDSGSADTQYF. As DNA, the CDR3 is TGCGCCAGCGAGGATAGCGGGAGCGCAGATACGCAGTATTTT.

There are a few counts of this clone. V gene TRBV10-2 combines with J gene TRBJ2-3; 11 nucleotides agree with TRBD2. This CDR3 contains 15 residues. Germline V gene data show CDR1 as WSHSY and CDR2 as SAAADI. V shed 5 bases, J shed 6 bases, and the junction held 7 bases outside the gene matches. The CDR3 protein is CASSYSGRDTDTQYF. As DNA, the CDR3 is TGCGCCAGCAGTTATAGCGGGAGGGATACGGATACGCAGTATTTT.

The CDR3 coding sequence is TGTGCCAGCTCGCGGACTTCGAACACTGAAGCTTTCTTT. It translates to CASSRTSNTEAFF. The chain recombines TRBV18 with TRBJ1-1; D remains unclear. V was clipped by 6 bases and J by 1 base, with 9 bases between them. The V gene's germline CDR1 is KGHSH and CDR2 LQKENI. CDR3 size: 13 residues.

This chain joins TRBV5-6 and TRBJ2-1; D perhaps matches TRBD2 (8 bases). Looked up from germline, CDR1 is SGHDT and CDR2 is YYEEEE. The V end lost 4 bases, the J end lost 9 bases, and 20 bases lay between the germline ends. The CDR3 has 15 amino acids. The CDR3 DNA reads as TGTGCCAGCAGCCCGGGGGGGGACAGCCCCAGTGAGCAGTTCTTC. This gives the protein CASSPGGDSPSEQFF.

V is TRBV30 and J is TRBJ2-2; 8 bases match TRBD1. The CDR3 has 14 amino acids. V was clipped by 7 bases and J by 3 bases; unmatched bases: 7. CDR1 is GTSNPN, CDR2 SVGIG, per germline (reference sequence). The CDR3 DNA sequence: TGTGCCTATCCGACAGGGGCGGACACCGGGGAGCTGTTTTTT. Its protein is CAYPTGADTGELFF.

V and J are TRBV19 and TRBJ1-2; TRBD1 aligns across 7 bases. Looked up from germline, CDR1 is LNHDA and CDR2 is SQIVND (reference sequence). CDR3 length: 15 amino acids. Germline trimming cut 7 bases from V and 1 base from J; bases unmatched to any gene: 9. This chain's CDR3 is CASNPGGQINYGYTF. The CDR3 DNA reads TGTGCCAGTAACCCTGGGGGACAGATTAACTATGGCTACACCTTC.

The chain uses TRBV7-6 and TRBJ1-4; no definite D call. The V gene lost 6 bases and the J gene lost 3 bases, with 17 bases spanning the gap. This CDR3 has 16 amino acids. Germline CDR1 and CDR2: SGHVS and FNYEAQ. CDR3 sequence: CASRSGFRSPNEKLFF. As DNA, the CDR3 is TGTGCCAGCAGGTCAGGTTTTCGGTCGCCTAATGAAAAACTGTTTTTT.

The chain uses TRBV11-2 and TRBJ2-7; perhaps TRBD1 as D (6 bases). Trimming shortened V by 3 bases and J by 6 bases, and 15 bases separated the two germline ends. The germline CDR1 and CDR2 sequences are SGHAT and FQNNGV. The length of the CDR3 is 14 residues. The CDR3 coding sequence is TGTGCCAGCAGCTTTCTGCAGGGGTCGGGCGAGCAGTACTTC. It specifies CASSFLQGSGEQYF.

The genes are TRBV30 and TRBJ2-2; possible D gene TRBD2, 5 bases. The CDR3 is 14 amino acids. The germline gives CDR1 GTSNPN, CDR2 SVGIG (reference sequence). The V end lost 2 bases, the J end lost 6 bases, and 13 bases lay between the germline ends. The CDR3 sequence: CAWSIGRSAGELFF. CDR3 in DNA: TGTGCCTGGAGTATTGGGAGATCCGCCGGGGAGCTGTTTTTT.

V and J are TRBV4-3 and TRBJ2-1; the D is unclear. Germline lookup yields CDR1 LGHNA and CDR2 YSLEER. The CDR3 consists of 17 residues. V lost 0 bases and J lost 0, with 12 bases in between. The CDR3 sequence: CASSQDSPTSSYNEQFF. For the CDR3, the DNA is TGCGCCAGCAGCCAAGATTCGCCCACGAGCTCCTACAATGAGCAGTTCTTC.

The chain combines TRBV10-1 with TRBJ2-7; 7 bases align to TRBD2. The germline V gene has CDR1 WNHNN and CDR2 SYGVQD (reference sequence). This CDR3 spans 16 amino acids. The junction had 8 bases not matched to a gene; V was cut back by 0 bases and J by 3 bases. In DNA form, the CDR3 reads TGCGCCAGCAGTGAGTCGGGGAAACGGGAGGACTACGAGCAGTACTTC. Amino acids: CASSESGKREDYEQYF.

This sequence joins TRBV30 and TRBJ2-7, with D unclear. The V gene lost 0 bases and the J gene lost 3 bases, with 3 bases spanning the gap. The CDR3 length is 11 residues. Per germline, CDR1 GTSNPN and CDR2 SVGIG (reference sequence). CDR3 sequence (DNA): TGTGCCTGGAGTGTACTCTACGAGCAGTACTTC. As protein: CAWSVLYEQYF.

This clone was counted only a few times. The chain couples TRBV7-8 to TRBJ2-5; 7 nucleotides line up with TRBD2. In germline, CDR1 is SGHVS, CDR2 FQNEAQ. This CDR3 comprises 16 residues. V was clipped by 3 bases and J by 5 bases; unmatched bases: 12. CDR3 in DNA: TGTGCCAGCAGCTTGTCGTCTAGCGGTAGGGGCGAGACCCAGTACTTC. Translation gives CASSLSSSGRGETQYF.

A few counts support this clone. CDR3 loop: CASSSTSGIYNEQFF. The CDR3 DNA reads as TGTGCCAGCAGCTCGACTAGCGGGATATACAATGAGCAGTTCTTC. J is TRBJ2-1 and V is TRBV11-2; TRBD2 matches 11 bases. Trimming took 4 bases from V and 4 from J; bases not matched to a gene: 3. Germline V lookup: CDR1 SGHAT, CDR2 FQNNGV. The CDR3 contains 15 residues.

This chain uses TRBV11-2 with TRBJ2-2; D is possibly TRBD1 (6 bases). The CDR3 is 16 amino acids. The germline CDR1 and CDR2 sequences are SGHAT and FQNNGV. Trimming took off 5 bases at V and 1 base at J, with 14 bases between the two ends. The CDR3 reads CASSQPRGVNTGELFF. The CDR3 region has the DNA TGTGCCAGCAGCCAACCCAGGGGCGTGAACACCGGGGAGCTGTTTTTT.

The V gene is TRBV4-1, the J gene TRBJ1-3; the D is unclear. The CDR3 is 15 residues long. Germline CDR1 and CDR2: MGHRA and YSYEKL. The V end was cut by 2 bases, the J end by 4 bases, with 12 bases between. The CDR3 nucleotides are TGCGCCAGCAGCCAATACCAGGACGGAGGAAACACCATATATTTT. This sequence encodes CASSQYQDGGNTIYF.